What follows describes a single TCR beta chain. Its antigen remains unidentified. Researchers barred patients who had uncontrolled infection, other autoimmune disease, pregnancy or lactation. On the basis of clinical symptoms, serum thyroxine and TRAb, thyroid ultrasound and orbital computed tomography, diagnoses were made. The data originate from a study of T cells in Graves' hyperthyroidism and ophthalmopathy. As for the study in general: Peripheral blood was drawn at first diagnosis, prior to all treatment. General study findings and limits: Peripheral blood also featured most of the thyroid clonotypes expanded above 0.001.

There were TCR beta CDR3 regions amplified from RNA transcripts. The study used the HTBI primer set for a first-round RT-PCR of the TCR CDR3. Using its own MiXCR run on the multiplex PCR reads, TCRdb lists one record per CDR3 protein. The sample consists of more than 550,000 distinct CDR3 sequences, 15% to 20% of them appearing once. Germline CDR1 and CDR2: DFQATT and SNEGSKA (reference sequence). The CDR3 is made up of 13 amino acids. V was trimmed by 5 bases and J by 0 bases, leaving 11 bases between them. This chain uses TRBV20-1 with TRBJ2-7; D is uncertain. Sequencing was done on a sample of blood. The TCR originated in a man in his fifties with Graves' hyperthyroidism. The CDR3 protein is CSARVYDSYEQYF. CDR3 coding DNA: TGCAGTGCTCGTGTCTATGACTCCTACGAGCAGTACTTC.